Listed below are T cell receptor beta chains from one sample, sequenced in a study of sequential checkpoint blockade in melanoma. TCRdb keeps only in-frame clones here, not all; method: immunoSEQ multiplex PCR. The sample gives approximately 8,700 clones, less than 25% of which show up once; around 17% is in the top ten. Sequences were derived from tumor tissue (inferred from file names), sampled from a patient given nivolumab and ipilimumab in sequence. The receptors shown here come from a human donor with melanoma. CDR3s include the opening cysteine and the closing phenylalanine or tryptophan. Each record gives: clone size, V gene, D gene, J gene, CDR3 DNA, CDR3 protein. A D gene is named only where the DNA matches it firmly. Clone size is given for some rows only: seen once, a few or many times, or a class if the clone is expanded.

abundance: .
v_gene: TRBV5-1
d_gene: .
j_gene: TRBJ2-7
CDR3nt: TGCGCCAGCAGACCTGGGCAGGGGTACTACGAGCAGTACTTC
CDR3aa: CASRPGQGYYEQYF

abundance: once
v_gene: TRBV19
d_gene: .
j_gene: TRBJ2-2
CDR3nt: TGTGCCAGTAGGGAGGACGGAGGGTACACCGGGGAGCTGTTTTTT
CDR3aa: CASREDGGYTGELFF

abundance: .
v_gene: TRBV30
d_gene: .
j_gene: TRBJ1-2
CDR3nt: TGTGCCTGGAGTGTACCAGGGGTTGGGTATGGCTACACCTTC
CDR3aa: CAWSVPGVGYGYTF

abundance: .
v_gene: TRBV19
d_gene: TRBD1
j_gene: TRBJ1-1
CDR3nt: TGTGCCAGTAGTCGTGGGACAGGGGAACGCTCTGGTTTT
CDR3aa: CASSRGTGERSGF

abundance: many
v_gene: TRBV9
d_gene: TRBD2
j_gene: TRBJ2-1
CDR3nt: TGTGCCAGCAGCCTCAGCGGGAGCGGGAACGGTGAGCAGTTCTTC
CDR3aa: CASSLSGSGNGEQFF

abundance: .
v_gene: TRBV10-1
d_gene: .
j_gene: TRBJ2-7
CDR3nt: TGCGCCAGCAGTGGGCAGGGCGGCGAGCAGTACTTC
CDR3aa: CASSGQGGEQYF

abundance: .
v_gene: TRBV6-4
d_gene: .
j_gene: TRBJ2-7
CDR3nt: TGTGCCAGCAGTCGACAAGGCGACGGAGAGCAGTACTTC
CDR3aa: CASSRQGDGEQYF

abundance: few
v_gene: TRBV6-8
d_gene: .
j_gene: TRBJ2-7
CDR3nt: TGTGCCAGCAGTTACTCCGGGACGGATACCTACGAGCAGTACTTC
CDR3aa: CASSYSGTDTYEQYF

abundance: once
v_gene: TRBV18
d_gene: .
j_gene: TRBJ2-7
CDR3nt: TGTGCCAGCTCACCATATCCGGACGAGCAGTACTTC
CDR3aa: CASSPYPDEQYF

abundance: once
v_gene: TRBV29-1
d_gene: .
j_gene: TRBJ1-4
CDR3nt: TGCAGCGTCCTCCAATCAAAAGTCGCGGGACGTAATGAAAAACTGTTTTTT
CDR3aa: CSVLQSKVAGRNEKLFF

abundance: .
v_gene: TRBV18
d_gene: TRBD1
j_gene: TRBJ1-1
CDR3nt: TGTGCCAGCCAGACCGGGACAGGGGTGAACACTGAAGCTTTCTTT
CDR3aa: CASQTGTGVNTEAFF

abundance: few
v_gene: TRBV11-3
d_gene: TRBD2
j_gene: TRBJ2-7
CDR3nt: TGTGCCAGCAGCTTAGTCGGACTAGAGCCCCCCTACGAGCAGTACTTC
CDR3aa: CASSLVGLEPPYEQYF

abundance: few
v_gene: TRBV11-3
d_gene: .
j_gene: TRBJ2-6
CDR3nt: TGTGCCAGCAGCTCCCGAGGACAGCAGGTCTCTGGGGCCAACGTCCTGACTTTC
CDR3aa: CASSSRGQQVSGANVLTF

abundance: .
v_gene: TRBV19
d_gene: TRBD1
j_gene: TRBJ1-2
CDR3nt: TGTGCCAGTAGTTTTCCGGGACAGAAACACTATGGCTACACCTTC
CDR3aa: CASSFPGQKHYGYTF

abundance: few
v_gene: TRBV19
d_gene: .
j_gene: TRBJ1-1
CDR3nt: TGTGCCAGTAGTATACCAGAACGCCACACTGAAGCTTTCTTT
CDR3aa: CASSIPERHTEAFF

abundance: few
v_gene: TRBV29-1
d_gene: .
j_gene: TRBJ2-3
CDR3nt: TGCAGCGTGGGGACTCGGGTTAGGACAGATACGCAGTATTTT
CDR3aa: CSVGTRVRTDTQYF

abundance: few
v_gene: TRBV7-7
d_gene: .
j_gene: TRBJ2-3
CDR3nt: TGTGCCAGCAGCTCCAAGGACTTTAGCACAGATACGCAGTATTTT
CDR3aa: CASSSKDFSTDTQYF

abundance: many
v_gene: TRBV11-3
d_gene: .
j_gene: TRBJ1-1
CDR3nt: TGTGCCAGCAGCTTATCCCGGGACGGAGCCACTGAAGCTTTCTTT
CDR3aa: CASSLSRDGATEAFF

abundance: few
v_gene: TRBV19
d_gene: TRBD1
j_gene: TRBJ1-2
CDR3nt: TGTGCCAGCCGGGATCCAGGGGGCGTAAGAGAAGGCTACACCTTC
CDR3aa: CASRDPGGVREGYTF

abundance: few
v_gene: TRBV6-8
d_gene: TRBD1
j_gene: TRBJ2-7
CDR3nt: TGTGCCAGCAGTCTTGGGACAGCTTACGAGCAGTACTTC
CDR3aa: CASSLGTAYEQYF

abundance: few
v_gene: TRBV6-8
d_gene: .
j_gene: TRBJ1-5
CDR3nt: TGTGCCAGCAGTCTCCAAGGAAATCAGCCCCAGCATTTT
CDR3aa: CASSLQGNQPQHF

abundance: .
v_gene: TRBV5-1
d_gene: .
j_gene: TRBJ2-5
CDR3nt: TGCGCCAGCAGCTTCGGCGGGGGCTCCGGGACCCAGTACTTC
CDR3aa: CASSFGGGSGTQYF

abundance: few
v_gene: TRBV6-8
d_gene: .
j_gene: TRBJ1-3
CDR3nt: TGTGCCAGCAGGGACCTGGGGGGAAACACCATATATTTT
CDR3aa: CASRDLGGNTIYF

abundance: .
v_gene: TRBV5-1
d_gene: .
j_gene: TRBJ2-5
CDR3nt: TGCGCCAGCAGCTTGGCCCCAAACCTCGGGGAGACCCAGTACTTC
CDR3aa: CASSLAPNLGETQYF

abundance: few
v_gene: TRBV4-1
d_gene: TRBD2
j_gene: TRBJ2-2
CDR3nt: TGCGCCAGCAGCCAGGGCCGAGGACTAGCGGGAGACACCGGGGAGCTGTTTTTT
CDR3aa: CASSQGRGLAGDTGELFF

abundance: .
v_gene: TRBV6-8
d_gene: TRBD1
j_gene: TRBJ2-7
CDR3nt: TGTGCCAGCAGTGAGTGGGACAGGGCCTACGAGCAGTACTTC
CDR3aa: CASSEWDRAYEQYF

abundance: medium-sized
v_gene: TRBV15
d_gene: TRBD2
j_gene: TRBJ2-2
CDR3nt: TGTGCCACCAGCCCGACTAGCGGGAACACCGGGGAGCTGTTTTTT
CDR3aa: CATSPTSGNTGELFF

abundance: .
v_gene: TRBV6-8
d_gene: TRBD2
j_gene: TRBJ2-1
CDR3nt: TGTGCCAGCAGTGAGGTAGCGGGGTACAATGAGCAGTTCTTC
CDR3aa: CASSEVAGYNEQFF

abundance: few
v_gene: TRBV18
d_gene: .
j_gene: TRBJ1-6
CDR3nt: TGTGCCAGCTCCCCCCCCCGAGCCGGGAAATATAATTCACCCCTCCACTTT
CDR3aa: CASSPPRAGKYNSPLHF

abundance: many
v_gene: TRBV4-1
d_gene: TRBD2
j_gene: TRBJ2-1
CDR3nt: TGCGCCAGCAGCCAAGATTGGGGGGGGAGCGGTCTCAACGAGCAGTTCTTC
CDR3aa: CASSQDWGGSGLNEQFF

abundance: many
v_gene: TRBV11-3
d_gene: TRBD1
j_gene: TRBJ2-4
CDR3nt: TGTGCCAGCAGCACGGGACAGGGGGCCAAAAACATTCAGTACTTC
CDR3aa: CASSTGQGAKNIQYF

abundance: .
v_gene: TRBV6-8
d_gene: TRBD1
j_gene: TRBJ1-2
CDR3nt: TGTGCCAGCAGCCCGAGGAGGGCAGGGGGCGCAAATGGCTACACCTTC
CDR3aa: CASSPRRAGGANGYTF

abundance: .
v_gene: TRBV6-8
d_gene: .
j_gene: TRBJ2-7
CDR3nt: TGTGCCAGCACCCGAACCCGCGGCTACGAGCAGTACTTC
CDR3aa: CASTRTRGYEQYF

abundance: .
v_gene: TRBV25-1
d_gene: TRBD2
j_gene: TRBJ2-3
CDR3nt: TGTGCCAGCGGCCTCACTAGCGGGAGGGCAGATACGCAGTATTTT
CDR3aa: CASGLTSGRADTQYF

abundance: .
v_gene: TRBV9
d_gene: .
j_gene: TRBJ1-3
CDR3nt: TGTGCCAGCAGCGTAAGGGGAAACGGAAACACCATATATTTT
CDR3aa: CASSVRGNGNTIYF

abundance: .
v_gene: TRBV6-8
d_gene: .
j_gene: TRBJ2-2
CDR3nt: TGTGCCAGCAGTTCCAGCAACACCGGGGAGCTGTTTTTT
CDR3aa: CASSSSNTGELFF

abundance: .
v_gene: TRBV19
d_gene: TRBD1
j_gene: TRBJ2-7
CDR3nt: TGTGCCAGTAGTACGCTGACAGGACAGGGAGACGAGCAGTACTTC
CDR3aa: CASSTLTGQGDEQYF

abundance: .
v_gene: TRBV1
d_gene: .
j_gene: TRBJ2-7
CDR3nt: TGCGCCAGCAGCCAAGGACTAGCGGTGAGCTCCTACGAGCAGTACTTC
CDR3aa: CASSQGLAVSSYEQYF

abundance: .
v_gene: TRBV11-3
d_gene: .
j_gene: TRBJ1-1
CDR3nt: TGTGCCAGCAGCTTAGGACGGGGCAGGGGCACTGAAGCTTTCTTT
CDR3aa: CASSLGRGRGTEAFF

abundance: .
v_gene: TRBV6-8
d_gene: .
j_gene: TRBJ1-5
CDR3nt: TGTGCCAGCAGTTCCCGGGCATCAAGTCAGCCCCAGCATTTT
CDR3aa: CASSSRASSQPQHF

abundance: medium-sized
v_gene: TRBV30
d_gene: .
j_gene: TRBJ1-2
CDR3nt: TGTGCCTGGAGCGAGATACGGGGCGGCTACACCTTC
CDR3aa: CAWSEIRGGYTF

abundance: .
v_gene: TRBV12-5
d_gene: .
j_gene: TRBJ1-1
CDR3nt: TGTGCCAGCTCCACAGAGGGCCGGTCAGCTTTCTTT
CDR3aa: CASSTEGRSAFF

abundance: medium-sized
v_gene: TRBV11-3
d_gene: .
j_gene: TRBJ2-2
CDR3nt: TGTGCCAGCAGCTTAATGTCCAGGGGGAACACCGGGGAGCTGTTTTTT
CDR3aa: CASSLMSRGNTGELFF

abundance: .
v_gene: TRBV29-1
d_gene: TRBD1
j_gene: TRBJ2-3
CDR3nt: TGCAGCGTTTCCGGGACAGGGGGCGGCACAGATACGCAGTATTTT
CDR3aa: CSVSGTGGGTDTQYF

abundance: many
v_gene: TRBV6-8
d_gene: TRBD1
j_gene: TRBJ2-2
CDR3nt: TGTGCCAGCACTTGGGACAGAAGCACCGGGGAGCTGTTTTTT
CDR3aa: CASTWDRSTGELFF

abundance: .
v_gene: TRBV28
d_gene: TRBD1
j_gene: TRBJ1-4
CDR3nt: TGTGCCAGCAGTTCAGCGCGGACAGGGGGCTTTCAAGAAAAACTGTTTTTT
CDR3aa: CASSSARTGGFQEKLFF

abundance: .
v_gene: TRBV11-3
d_gene: TRBD2
j_gene: TRBJ2-7
CDR3nt: TGTGCCAGCAGCTTTGGGACTAGCGGGAGTATTTGGTACTTC
CDR3aa: CASSFGTSGSIWYF

abundance: .
v_gene: TRBV19
d_gene: .
j_gene: TRBJ2-3
CDR3nt: TGTGCCAGTAGTATGGTCTCCCGACAGGCCGGGGAGTATACGCAGTATTTT
CDR3aa: CASSMVSRQAGEYTQYF

abundance: few
v_gene: TRBV19
d_gene: .
j_gene: TRBJ2-3
CDR3nt: TGTGCCAGTAGTGCAGCGGCCTTCAGCACAGATACGCAGTATTTT
CDR3aa: CASSAAAFSTDTQYF

abundance: .
v_gene: TRBV19
d_gene: .
j_gene: TRBJ2-2
CDR3nt: TGTGCCAGTAAGGGTCCACTGATCACCGGGGAGCTGTTTTTT
CDR3aa: CASKGPLITGELFF

abundance: medium-sized
v_gene: TRBV11-3
d_gene: .
j_gene: TRBJ1-1
CDR3nt: TGTGCCAGCAGCTTGCGTGACAGTTACACTGAAGCTTTCTTT
CDR3aa: CASSLRDSYTEAFF

abundance: few
v_gene: TRBV29-1
d_gene: TRBD1
j_gene: TRBJ2-5
CDR3nt: TGCAGCGTTGTAGGGACAGGGGGCAAAGAGACCCAGTACTTC
CDR3aa: CSVVGTGGKETQYF